Detailed here is one T cell receptor (beta chain). Its matching antigen is unknown. cDNA synthesis used the whole RNA isolate, giving expressed TCRB sequences. Some clones are missing from TCRdb's copy, which holds only in-frame ones; the method was immunoSEQ multiplex PCR. The sample consists of a few hundred thousand clones, around an eighth of them appearing once. The data belong to a study of beta chain features in type 1 diabetes. Study as a whole: Cells sorted and examined across all samples totaled nearly 110,000,000.

V lost 5 bases and J lost 3, with 11 bases in between. CDR3 size: 13 residues. Germline loops: CDR1 SEHNR, CDR2 FQNEAQ (reference sequence). Study-level findings and limits: Individuals with type 1 diabetes displayed fewer insertions and more deletions at VDJ junctions. Highly expressing activated T cells could be over-counted with a cDNA template. Short templates might get an advantage during PCR, and this would be equal in patients and controls. All four CD4+ subsets of Type 1 diabetes patients contained TCRB CDR3s that were moderately but significantly shorter.

The chain couples TRBV7-9 to TRBJ2-7; D is unclear. What was sequenced was naive CD4+ T cells from blood. This TCR was recovered from a woman between 18 and 30 years old with type 1 diabetes. DNA of the CDR3: TGTGCCAGCAGCCCCGACATCTTCTACGAGCAGTACGTC. Translated: CASSPDIFYEQYV.